This T cell receptor beta chain was recovered during a study of shared clonotypes between healthy human individuals. Study-level findings and limits: Memory subsets generally showed lower estimated richness than naive subsets.

It was at deep level that the assay was run. In the original analysis: Quality scores were absent from the junction-only immunoSEQ sequences, so filtering differed. Assay: immunoSEQ multiplex PCR; the TCRdb copy retains only in-frame clones and omits some. D and trimming come from the DNA, and the V and J calls and clone size come from that table. Seen here are some 500,000 clones, 90% to 96% observed once, and the top ten hold about 0.064%. For this clone: Its antigen is not known.

In germline, CDR1 is SNHLY, CDR2 FYNNEI. CDR3 length: 13 amino acids. V was pared by 11 bases and J by 10 bases, with 18 bases between. Sequencing was done on a sample of naive CD4+ T cells sorted from blood. Subset of the sample: CD45RA+ positively selected. The V call is TRBV2, the J call TRBJ1-6; D may be TRBD1 (6 bases). The receptor comes from a woman under 40 in good health. DNA of the CDR3: TGTGCCCGGGACGGGGGGCAGGAATCACCCCTCCACTTT. Translation: CARDGGQESPLHF.